This TCR beta chain appears in the sequencing data of a study of cytomegalovirus exposure and HLA in healthy donors. General observations from the study: A list of approximately 150 TCR beta chains associated with cytomegalovirus was given.

A word on this clone: Its matching antigen is unknown.

The PCR used 60 Vbeta and 13 Jbeta primers. Profiling relied on immunoSEQ multiplex PCR, and the TCRdb table lists in-frame clones only, not all of them. This sample lists some 200,000 clones; its ten largest clones have about 6.5%. Germline CDR1 is KGHSH and CDR2 is LQKENI. Unmatched junction bases numbered 12, after V lost 3 bases and J lost 8 bases. CDR3 length equals 17 residues. What was sequenced was PBMCs. This sequence joins TRBV18 and TRBJ2-1, with TRBD1 matching over 11 bases. The source of this sequence is a man aged 25 to 40 in good health and CMV-seronegative. The CDR3 region is CASSPQPRTGGVDEQFF. Written as DNA, the CDR3 is TGTGCCAGCTCACCGCAACCAAGGACAGGGGGCGTTGATGAGCAGTTCTTC.